The clone carrying this T cell receptor (beta chain) has a handful of counts. The sample is drawn from a study of blood T cell repertoires in COVID-19. The overall study: Samples taken during acute and convalescent COVID-19 were collected in the United States, Italy and Spain. In each case, the material was cDNA or gDNA derived from T cells, B-cell-depleted T cells, or PBMCs.

Per the study methods: Amplification of reference gene primers was used by the study to estimate nucleated cell counts. The table came from immunoSEQ multiplex PCR; TCRdb's copy has only in-frame clones and leaves some out. The DNA gave D and trimming, while V, J and clone size come from that table. This sample has about 220,000 clones; under 90% occur once, and the top ten carry approximately 3.8%. The V segment lost 5 bases and the J segment 5 bases; nucleotides outside the gene matches: 5. CDR3 size: 15 residues. The germline gives CDR1 SGHTA, CDR2 FQGTGA. Sequenced sample: peripheral blood. V usage is TRBV7-3 and J usage is TRBJ1-6; TRBD1 matches at 8 bases. This clonotype was sampled from a woman aged 80 or over with acute or convalescent COVID-19. The CDR3 coding sequence is TGTGCCAGCAGCGTGACAGGGGACAATAATTCACCCCTCCACTTT. The encoded protein is CASSVTGDNNSPLHF.